This T cell receptor (beta chain) stems from a study of blood T cell repertoires in COVID-19. Study at large: Donors in the United States, Italy and Spain gave samples during acute or convalescent COVID-19. PBMCs, B-cell-depleted T cells, or T cells were the source of the cDNA or gDNA that made up the material.

The CDR3 covers 13 residues. Trimming pared 2 bases from V and 5 bases from J, leaving 9 bases between. Germline V gene sequence: CDR1 MNHEY, CDR2 SMNVEV (reference sequence). In the original analysis: Estimation of nucleated cell counts relied on the amplification of reference gene primers. Method: immunoSEQ multiplex PCR; TCRdb's copy keeps in-frame clones and lacks some. V and J calls and clone size are those listed in that table; D and trimming were worked out from the DNA. Counted here are about 64,000 clones, roughly 93% occurring once; the ten biggest clones make up around 1.5%. Sequencing was performed on peripheral blood. This receptor was taken from a human donor in a cohort sampled during active COVID-19. J is TRBJ2-5 and V is TRBV27, with D perhaps matching TRBD1 (6 bases). This CDR3 reads CASSLGQGETQYF. The CDR3, as DNA: TGTGCCAGCAGTTTAGGGCAGGGGGAGACCCAGTACTTC.